One sample yielded the 14 T cell receptor beta chains listed below, sequenced in a study of response to subunit inactivated influenza vaccine. From the RT-PCR reads, TCRdb called clonotypes with MiXCR, one entry per CDR3 protein. This sample has hundreds of thousands of distinct CDR3 sequences; 21% occur once, and the top ten carry around 9.6%. The sample in question was PBMCs from blood, obtained 21 months after vaccination. The receptors shown here come from a man aged 50 to 75 who received an inactivated influenza vaccine.

In this sample, this clonotype turned up a few times. The V gene is TRBV4-3, the J gene TRBJ1-3; D unclear. There are 16 residues in the CDR3. The V and J ends lost 0 bases and 4 bases respectively, with 13 bases between them. Germline V gene data show CDR1 as LGHNA and CDR2 as YSLEER. CDR3 DNA: TGCGCCAGCAGCCAAGATCGGGAGTCCGCGGGAAACACCATATATTTT. Translated: CASSQDRESAGNTIYF.

At least ten counts were recorded for this clonotype. The chain couples TRBV20-1 to TRBJ2-7; D unclear. Per the germline V gene, CDR1 is DFQATT and CDR2 is SNEGSKA (reference sequence). V lost 6 bases to trimming and J lost 5 bases, with 11 bases between them. The CDR3 runs 11 residues. The CDR3 here is CSAQIVHEQYF. The CDR3 DNA reads as TGCAGTGCCCAGATAGTCCACGAGCAGTACTTC.

The CDR3, as DNA: TGCAGTGCTAGACTAGCGGGGACCTACGAGCAGTACTTC. Residues: CSARLAGTYEQYF. The genes are TRBV20-1 and TRBJ2-7, with 9 nucleotides matching TRBD2. V was pared by 2 bases and J by 2 bases, with 1 base of the junction left unmatched. The germline gives CDR1 DFQATT, CDR2 SNEGSKA (reference sequence). CDR3 size: 13 residues.

In this sample, this clonotype turned up many times. The V and J genes are TRBV12-3 or TRBV12-4 and TRBJ2-3; no clear D. There are 11 residues in the CDR3. V was pared by 7 bases and J by 9 bases, with 11 bases between. DNA for the CDR3: TGTGCCAGCACCCAAGCCGCCACGCAGTATTTT. Its protein product is CASTQAATQYF.

This clonotype was observed a few times. This rearrangement joins TRBV3-1 to TRBJ1-4; no reliable D call. The CDR3 runs to 14 residues. Per the germline V gene, CDR1 is LGHDT and CDR2 is YNNKEL (reference sequence). Deletions cut 6 bases from V and 3 bases from J, with 11 bases between. CDR3 in amino acids: CASSPRQANEKLFF. DNA of the CDR3: TGTGCCAGCAGTCCAAGACAAGCTAATGAAAAACTGTTTTTT.

V gene TRBV20-1 combines with J gene TRBJ2-5; either TRBD1 or TRBD2 may fit D (5 bases each). The germline CDR1 and CDR2 sequences are DFQATT and SNEGSKA (reference sequence). There are 15 residues in the CDR3. Trimming left V 1 base short and J 0 bases short, with 12 bases between. The chain's CDR3 is CSARVGGSYQETQYF. Written as DNA, the CDR3 is TGCAGTGCTAGAGTTGGGGGATCGTACCAAGAGACCCAGTACTTC.

This clonotype was counted a few times. This chain connects TRBV2 to TRBJ1-1, with D perhaps matching TRBD1 (5 bases). The CDR3 totals 16 residues. The V end was cut by 5 bases, the J end by 5 bases, with 21 bases between. CDR1 and CDR2 (germline): SNHLY, FYNNEI. The CDR3 nucleotides are TGTGCCAGCAGTTTAACTCTCCAAGCCCGGGGGACTGAAGCTTTCTTT. Protein: CASSLTLQARGTEAFF.

This chain uses TRBV6-5 with TRBJ2-7; D is unclear. This CDR3 has 13 amino acids. V lost 8 bases and J lost 3, with 14 bases in between. Germline V gene data show CDR1 as MNHEY and CDR2 as SVGAGI. The CDR3 spells CASGNPSFYEQYF. CDR3 nucleotide sequence: TGTGCCAGCGGTAACCCAAGCTTCTACGAGCAGTACTTC.

Ten or more counts support this clonotype. This rearrangement joins TRBV12-3 or TRBV12-4 to TRBJ2-1; perhaps TRBD2 as D (5 bases). V dropped 7 bases and J dropped 8 bases, with 15 bases sitting between them. CDR3 size: 13 residues. CDR3 protein: CASTSLEADEQFF. The CDR3 bases are TGTGCCAGCACTTCCCTGGAGGCCGATGAGCAGTTCTTC.

The chain's CDR3 is CASSEFSGGRTDTQYF. The DNA of the CDR3 is TGTGCCAGCAGTGAATTTAGCGGGGGGCGTACAGATACGCAGTATTTT. The chain couples TRBV2 to TRBJ2-3; 10 bases fit TRBD2. CDR3 length equals 16 residues. V was clipped by 2 bases and J by 3 bases; unmatched bases: 5. Germline V gene lookup returns CDR1 SNHLY and CDR2 FYNNEI.

The gene calls are TRBV9 and TRBJ1-1, with 8 bases matching TRBD1. CDR1 and CDR2 from the germline V gene are SGDLS and YYNGEE. The CDR3 consists of 16 residues. The V and J ends lost 0 bases and 5 bases, in that order; junction bases with no gene match: 9. CDR3 in DNA: TGTGCCAGCAGCGTAGCCCCCGGACAGGGAGGGACTGAAGCTTTCTTT. It yields the protein CASSVAPGQGGTEAFF. The full variable domain, rest sourced from reference TRBV9 and TRBJ1-1, is DSGVTQTPKHLITATGQRVTLRCSPRSGDLSVYWYQQSLDQGLQFLIQYYNGEERAKGNILERFSAQQFPDLHSELNLSSLELGDSALYFCASSVAPGQGGTEAFFGQGTRLTVV.

The rearrangement joins TRBV29-1 to TRBJ2-5; D possibly corresponds to TRBD2 (6 bases). Trimming pared 0 bases from V and 5 bases from J, leaving 16 bases between. CDR1 and CDR2 from the germline V gene are SQVTM and ANQGSEA. This CDR3 is 15 amino acids long. This CDR3 reads CSVEDSEGYRETQYF. The CDR3 nucleotides are TGCAGCGTTGAAGATTCGGAGGGGTACCGCGAGACCCAGTACTTC.

V gene TRBV20-1 combines with J gene TRBJ2-1; no firm D call. Germline lookup yields CDR1 DFQATT and CDR2 SNEGSKA (reference sequence). The V end lost 0 bases, the J end lost 10 bases, and 10 bases lay between the germline ends. The CDR3 runs 12 residues. The CDR3 sequence: CSARDQVREQFF. The CDR3 DNA is TGCAGTGCTAGAGATCAAGTACGCGAGCAGTTCTTC.

V usage is TRBV15 and J usage is TRBJ1-4, with D unclear. Trimming left V 0 bases short and J 4 bases short, with 12 bases between. Germline CDR1 reads LNHNV; CDR2 reads YYDKDF (reference sequence). The CDR3 sequence is 16 residues long. CDR3 nucleotide sequence: TGTGCCACCAGCAGAGAAGGAACCTTACTTAATGAAAAACTGTTTTTT. As protein: CATSREGTLLNEKLFF.